The rows below give T cell receptor beta chains drawn from one sample of a study of blood T cell repertoires in COVID-19. Generated by immunoSEQ multiplex PCR, the TCRdb table keeps only in-frame clones and is missing some. Of approximately 130,000 clones listed, approximately 80% were seen once; the top ten hold more than 15%. Specimen: peripheral blood. The origin of the receptors is an elderly man with acute or convalescent COVID-19. Each CDR3 is given with its conserved first and last residue. The order of the fields is clone size, D gene, V gene, J gene, CDR3 protein, CDR3 DNA. D genes are given only for firm matches. Rows may omit the clone size; those that give it use once, few, many or a size class.

abundance: -
d_gene: -
v_gene: TRBV28
j_gene: TRBJ1-1
CDR3aa: CASSTRGGPNTEAFF
CDR3nt: TGTGCCAGCAGTACCCGAGGGGGTCCCAACACTGAAGCTTTCTTT

abundance: -
d_gene: TRBD1
v_gene: TRBV27
j_gene: TRBJ1-5
CDR3aa: CASSLFSQGAVQPQHF
CDR3nt: TGTGCCAGCAGTTTATTTTCCCAGGGGGCTGTTCAGCCCCAGCATTTT

abundance: -
d_gene: -
v_gene: TRBV5-5
j_gene: TRBJ1-3
CDR3aa: CASSFGVGNSGNTIYF
CDR3nt: TGTGCCAGCAGCTTTGGAGTTGGCAACTCTGGAAACACCATATATTTT

abundance: -
d_gene: -
v_gene: TRBV29-1
j_gene: TRBJ1-3
CDR3aa: CSVEDRIGNTIYF
CDR3nt: TGCAGCGTTGAAGACAGGATAGGAAACACCATATATTTT

abundance: -
d_gene: TRBD2
v_gene: TRBV7-2
j_gene: TRBJ2-7
CDR3aa: CASSLFGGQRGVPYEQYF
CDR3nt: TGTGCCAGCAGCTTATTTGGCGGTCAGCGGGGGGTCCCTTACGAGCAGTACTTC

abundance: few
d_gene: -
v_gene: TRBV5-1
j_gene: TRBJ1-4
CDR3aa: CASSLTRRGANEKLFF
CDR3nt: TGCGCCAGCAGCTTGACCCGCAGGGGCGCGAATGAAAAACTGTTTTTT

abundance: -
d_gene: -
v_gene: TRBV9
j_gene: TRBJ1-2
CDR3aa: CASSVLGVDGYTF
CDR3nt: TGTGCCAGCAGCGTTTTAGGGGTCGATGGCTACACCTTC

abundance: -
d_gene: TRBD1
v_gene: TRBV30
j_gene: TRBJ1-5
CDR3aa: CAWSTGTGSNQPQHF
CDR3nt: TGTGCCTGGAGTACCGGGACAGGGAGCAATCAGCCCCAGCATTTT

abundance: once
d_gene: TRBD1
v_gene: TRBV5-5
j_gene: TRBJ2-7
CDR3aa: CASSLGTGEWYEQYF
CDR3nt: TGTGCCAGCAGCCTCGGAACAGGGGAGTGGTACGAGCAGTACTTC

abundance: -
d_gene: -
v_gene: TRBV3-1/TRBV3-2
j_gene: TRBJ1-5
CDR3aa: CASSQGSGNQPQHF
CDR3nt: TGTGCCAGCAGCCAAGGGTCAGGCAATCAGCCCCAGCATTTT

abundance: -
d_gene: -
v_gene: TRBV5-4
j_gene: TRBJ1-1
CDR3aa: CASSVPGGTEAFF
CDR3nt: TGTGCCAGCTCCGTTCCCGGGGGCACTGAAGCTTTCTTT

abundance: once
d_gene: -
v_gene: TRBV18
j_gene: TRBJ2-1
CDR3aa: CASSPQPRGYNEQFF
CDR3nt: TGTGCCAGCTCACCACAGCCCAGGGGATACAATGAGCAGTTCTTC